The sequence of this TCR beta chain was determined in a study of early T cells in non-severe SARS-CoV-2 infection. Study-wide context: Sequencing was performed on bulk RNA from unsorted whole blood, leaving chains unpaired.

TCRdb used MiXCR to reprocess the 5' RACE reads, holding one entry per CDR3 protein. This table has about 110,000 distinct CDR3 sequences, around 12% appearing once. This clonotype was detected ten times or more. No antigen is known for it. General observations from the study: Matching results from VDJdb favored anti-spike CD8 responses, leaving private and CD4 specificities undetected.

The CDR3 length is 14 residues. Germline CDR1 is MNHEY and CDR2 is SMNVEV (reference sequence). V lost 6 bases to trimming and J lost 4 bases, with 16 bases between them. The specimen was whole blood, collected at baseline. This chain links TRBV27 with TRBJ2-7; D remains ambiguous. The sequence derives from an adult who was a healthcare worker with PCR-confirmed SARS-CoV-2 infection or an uninfected control (not recorded which). The CDR3 protein is CASRRAAPPYEQYF. CDR3 bases: TGTGCCAGCAGGCGTGCGGCGCCCCCGTACGAGCAGTACTTC.